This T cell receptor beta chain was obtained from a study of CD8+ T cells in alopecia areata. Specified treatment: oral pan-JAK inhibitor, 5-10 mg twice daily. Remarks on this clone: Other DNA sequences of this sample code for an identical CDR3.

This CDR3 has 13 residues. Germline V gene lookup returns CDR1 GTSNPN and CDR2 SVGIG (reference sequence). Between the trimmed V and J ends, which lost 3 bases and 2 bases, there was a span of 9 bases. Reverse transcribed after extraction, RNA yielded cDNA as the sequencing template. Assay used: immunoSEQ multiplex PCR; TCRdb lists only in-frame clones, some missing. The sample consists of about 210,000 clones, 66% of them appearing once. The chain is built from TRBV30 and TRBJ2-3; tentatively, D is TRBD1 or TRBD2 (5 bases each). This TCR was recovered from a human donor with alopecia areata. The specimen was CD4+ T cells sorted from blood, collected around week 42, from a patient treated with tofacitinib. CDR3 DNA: TGTGCCTGGAGCCCGGGGCACACAGATACGCAGTATTTT. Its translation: CAWSPGHTDTQYF.